This TCR beta chain was identified in a study of tumor-infiltrating lymphocytes in primary liver carcinoma. Study overall: Subjects consisted of male and female patients aged 30 to 69 years. Roughly 3.5 to 7.13 million productive TCRbeta reads were obtained per sample, with similar numbers across tissue types. Whole-study findings and limits: The study found only about 7.5-25% of top clones in all five tumor regions.

A remark on this clonotype: Antigen unknown. One end of the junction is discordant with germline, which a read error may explain.

Germline V gives CDR1 WSHSY, CDR2 SAAADI. This CDR3 has 15 amino acids. TCR beta cDNA was made from 500 ng total RNA with a constant-region primer. Amplification in three nested multiplex PCR rounds with slightly modified ARM-PCR gave rise to TCR beta libraries. Use of TRBV1-TRBV30 forward primers with a C-beta reverse primer characterized the first two PCR rounds, which lasted about 11 cycles each. One entry per CDR3 protein results from TCRdb running MiXCR on the multiplex PCR reads. The sample records tens of thousands of distinct CDR3 sequences, about 73% being singletons. The roughly 19-32 mg bulk tissue piece was not sorted before simultaneous RNA and DNA extraction. Primary liver carcinoma, confirmed by histopathology, was surgically resected.

The receptor was derived from a man aged 35 to 55 with primary liver carcinoma and hepatitis B virus infection. Sequenced input: liver tumor tissue from sampling region 3. The subset denotes: tumor region T3, left-lateral pole. The chain joins TRBV10-2 to TRBJ2-7, with D possibly matching TRBD1 (5 bases). CDR3 in amino acids: CASNAGQGAIYEQYF. CDR3 coding DNA: TGTGCCAGCAACGCTGGACAAGGGGCGATCTACGAGCAGTACTTC.